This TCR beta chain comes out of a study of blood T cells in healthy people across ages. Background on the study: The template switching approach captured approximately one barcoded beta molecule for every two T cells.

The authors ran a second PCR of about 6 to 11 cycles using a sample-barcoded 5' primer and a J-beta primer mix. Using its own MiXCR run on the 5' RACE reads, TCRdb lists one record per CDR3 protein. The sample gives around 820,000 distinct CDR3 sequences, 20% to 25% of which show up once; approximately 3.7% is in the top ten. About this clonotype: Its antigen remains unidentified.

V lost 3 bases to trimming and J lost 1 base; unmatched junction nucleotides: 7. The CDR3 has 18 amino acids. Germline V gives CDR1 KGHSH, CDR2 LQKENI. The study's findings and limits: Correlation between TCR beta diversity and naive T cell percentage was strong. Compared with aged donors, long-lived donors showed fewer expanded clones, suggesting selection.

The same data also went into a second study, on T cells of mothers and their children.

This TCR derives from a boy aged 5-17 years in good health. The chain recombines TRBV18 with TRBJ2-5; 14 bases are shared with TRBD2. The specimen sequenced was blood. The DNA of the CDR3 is TGTGCCAGCTCACCCGGACTAGCGGGAGGTACAATCCAAGAGACCCAGTACTTC. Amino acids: CASSPGLAGGTIQETQYF.